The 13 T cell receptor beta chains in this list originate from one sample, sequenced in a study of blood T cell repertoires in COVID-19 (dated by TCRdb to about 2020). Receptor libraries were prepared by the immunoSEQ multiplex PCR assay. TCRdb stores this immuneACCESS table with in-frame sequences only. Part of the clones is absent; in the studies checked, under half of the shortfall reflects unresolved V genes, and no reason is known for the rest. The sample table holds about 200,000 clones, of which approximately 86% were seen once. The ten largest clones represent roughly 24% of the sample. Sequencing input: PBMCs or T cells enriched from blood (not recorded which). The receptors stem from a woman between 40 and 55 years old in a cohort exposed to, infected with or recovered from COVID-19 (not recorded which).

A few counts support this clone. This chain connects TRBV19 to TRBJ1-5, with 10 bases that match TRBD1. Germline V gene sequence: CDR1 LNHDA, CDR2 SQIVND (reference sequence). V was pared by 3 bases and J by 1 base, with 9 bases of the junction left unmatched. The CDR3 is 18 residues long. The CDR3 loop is CASSILGTGASSNQPQHF. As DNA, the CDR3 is TGTGCCAGTAGTATTCTTGGGACAGGGGCATCGAGCAATCAGCCCCAGCATTTT. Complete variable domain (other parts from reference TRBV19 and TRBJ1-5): DGGITQSPKYLFRKEGQNVTLSCEQNLNHDAMYWYRQDPGQGLRLIYYSQIVNDFQKGDIAEGYSVSREKKESFPLTVTSAQKNPTAFYLCASSILGTGASSNQPQHFGDGTRLSIL.

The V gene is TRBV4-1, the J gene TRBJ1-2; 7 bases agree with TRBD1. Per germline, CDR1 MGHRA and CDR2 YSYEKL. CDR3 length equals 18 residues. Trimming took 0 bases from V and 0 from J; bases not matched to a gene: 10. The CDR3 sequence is CASSQEGVGQRPNYGYTF. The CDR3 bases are TGCGCCAGCAGCCAAGAAGGGGTGGGACAGCGCCCTAACTATGGCTACACCTTC.

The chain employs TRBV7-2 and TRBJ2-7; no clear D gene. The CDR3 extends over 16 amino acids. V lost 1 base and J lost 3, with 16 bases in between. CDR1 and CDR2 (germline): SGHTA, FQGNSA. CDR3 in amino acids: CASSLGADIVNYEQYF. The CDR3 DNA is TGTGCCAGCAGCTTAGGAGCCGATATCGTTAACTACGAGCAGTACTTC.

CDR3 nucleotide sequence: TGTGCCAGCAGTTTAAGGATTACAGGGGTCGACGAGCAGTACTTC. This codes for CASSLRITGVDEQYF. The gene calls are TRBV27 and TRBJ2-7, with 7 bases identical to TRBD1. This CDR3 is built from 15 residues. The V segment lost 2 bases and the J segment 5 bases; nucleotides outside the gene matches: 9. CDR1 and CDR2 from the germline V gene are MNHEY and SMNVEV (reference sequence).

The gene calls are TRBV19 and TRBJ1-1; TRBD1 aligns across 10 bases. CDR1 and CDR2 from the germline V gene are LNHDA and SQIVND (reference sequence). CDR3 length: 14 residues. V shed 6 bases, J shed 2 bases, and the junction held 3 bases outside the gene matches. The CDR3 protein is CASSQTGGNTEAFF. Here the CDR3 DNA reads TGTGCCAGTAGCCAGACAGGGGGCAACACTGAAGCTTTCTTT.

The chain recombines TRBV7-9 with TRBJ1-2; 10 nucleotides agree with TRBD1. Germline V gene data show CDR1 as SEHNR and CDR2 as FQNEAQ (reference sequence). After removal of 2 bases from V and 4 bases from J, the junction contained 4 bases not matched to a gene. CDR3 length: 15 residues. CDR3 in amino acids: CASSLWDRGGYGYTF. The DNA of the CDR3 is TGTGCCAGCAGCTTATGGGACAGGGGCGGCTATGGCTACACCTTC.

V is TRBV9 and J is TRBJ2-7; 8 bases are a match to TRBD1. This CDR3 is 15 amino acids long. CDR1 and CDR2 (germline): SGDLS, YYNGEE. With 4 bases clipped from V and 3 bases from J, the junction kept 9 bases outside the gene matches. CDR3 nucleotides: TGTGCCAGCAGCCTTCGACAGGGGAGAATCTACGAGCAGTACTTC. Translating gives CASSLRQGRIYEQYF.

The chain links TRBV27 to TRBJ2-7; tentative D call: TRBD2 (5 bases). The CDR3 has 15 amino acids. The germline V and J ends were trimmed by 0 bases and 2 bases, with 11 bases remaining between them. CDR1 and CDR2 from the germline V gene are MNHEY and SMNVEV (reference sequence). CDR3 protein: CASSLSASPTYEQYF. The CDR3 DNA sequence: TGTGCCAGCAGTTTATCGGCTAGCCCAACCTACGAGCAGTACTTC.

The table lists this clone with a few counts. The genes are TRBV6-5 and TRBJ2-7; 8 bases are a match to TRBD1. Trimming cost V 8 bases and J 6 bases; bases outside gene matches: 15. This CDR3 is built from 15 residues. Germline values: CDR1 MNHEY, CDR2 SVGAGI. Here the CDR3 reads CASGRLVAGGSEQYF. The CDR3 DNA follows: TGTGCCAGCGGTAGGCTTGTTGCAGGGGGCAGCGAGCAGTACTTC.

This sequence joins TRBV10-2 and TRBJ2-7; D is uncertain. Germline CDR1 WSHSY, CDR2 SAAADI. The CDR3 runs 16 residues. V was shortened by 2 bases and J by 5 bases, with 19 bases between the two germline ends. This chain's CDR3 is CASSEERPPITHEQYF. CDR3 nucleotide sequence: TGCGCCAGCAGTGAGGAGAGGCCACCTATTACCCACGAGCAGTACTTC.

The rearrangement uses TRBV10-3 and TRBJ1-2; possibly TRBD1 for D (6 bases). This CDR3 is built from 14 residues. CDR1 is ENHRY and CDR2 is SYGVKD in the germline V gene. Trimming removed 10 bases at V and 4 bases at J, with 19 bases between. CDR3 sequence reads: CASGRWTALYGYTF. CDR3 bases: TGTGCCAGCGGTCGCTGGACAGCCCTCTATGGCTACACCTTC.

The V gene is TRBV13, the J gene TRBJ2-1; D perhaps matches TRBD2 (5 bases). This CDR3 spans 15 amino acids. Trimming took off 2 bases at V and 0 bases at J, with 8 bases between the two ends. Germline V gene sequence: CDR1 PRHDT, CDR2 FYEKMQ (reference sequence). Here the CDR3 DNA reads TGTGCCAGCAGCTTAACAAGCGGCTCCTACAATGAGCAGTTCTTC. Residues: CASSLTSGSYNEQFF.

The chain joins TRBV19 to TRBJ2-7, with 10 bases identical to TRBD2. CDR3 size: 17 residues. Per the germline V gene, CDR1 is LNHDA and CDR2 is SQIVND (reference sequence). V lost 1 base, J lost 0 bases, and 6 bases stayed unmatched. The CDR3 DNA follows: TGTGCCAGTAGTATAGTCGGGACTAGCGATTTCTCCTACGAGCAGTACTTC. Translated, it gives CASSIVGTSDFSYEQYF. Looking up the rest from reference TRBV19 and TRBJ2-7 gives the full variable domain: DGGITQSPKYLFRKEGQNVTLSCEQNLNHDAMYWYRQDPGQGLRLIYYSQIVNDFQKGDIAEGYSVSREKKESFPLTVTSAQKNPTAFYLCASSIVGTSDFSYEQYFGPGTRLTVT.